This T cell receptor (beta chain) was captured in a study of T cells in women clearing cervical HPV infection. In the study overall: Controls' single incident HPV16 infection cleared within 12 months without precancer. For cases, blood was sampled a median approximately 150 days after lesion detection, interquartile range roughly 80 to 200 days.

Repertoires were generated with immunoSEQ multiplex PCR, while TCRdb's copy carries only in-frame clones and drops some. Its listing shows roughly 20,000 clones. V was pared by 2 bases and J by 6 bases, with 7 bases of the junction left unmatched. The CDR3 contains 14 residues. CDR1 is DFQATT, CDR2 SNEGSKA, per germline (reference sequence). With regard to this clone: The missing CDR3 end, 3 residues past where the read stops, is filled in from the germline J gene.

The chain links TRBV20-1 to TRBJ1-2; TRBD1 aligns across 9 bases. The sequencing input was blood buffy coat. The TCR comes from a woman between 18 and 70 years old with a cervical HPV16 infection that either progressed to CIN3+ or cleared (not recorded which). The sequenced part of the CDR3 DNA is TGCAGTGCTAGACTGGGACAGGGATCCCATGGC. It codes for CSARLGQGSHG. The complete CDR3 reads CSARLGQGSHGYTF.